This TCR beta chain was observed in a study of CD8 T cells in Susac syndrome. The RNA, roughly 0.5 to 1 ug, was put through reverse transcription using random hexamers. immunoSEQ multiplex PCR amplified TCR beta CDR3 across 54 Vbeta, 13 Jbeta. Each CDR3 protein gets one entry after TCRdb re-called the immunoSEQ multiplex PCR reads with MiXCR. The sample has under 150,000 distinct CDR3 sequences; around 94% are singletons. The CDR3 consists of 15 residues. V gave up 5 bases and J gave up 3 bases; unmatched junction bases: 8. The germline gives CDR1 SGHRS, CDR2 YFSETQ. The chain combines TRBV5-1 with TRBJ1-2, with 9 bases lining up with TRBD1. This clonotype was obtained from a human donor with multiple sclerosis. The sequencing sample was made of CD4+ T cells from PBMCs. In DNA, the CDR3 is TGCGCCAGCAGATTCGGGACAGGGAAGGACTATGGCTACACCTTC. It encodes CASRFGTGKDYGYTF.